This T cell receptor (beta chain) appears in the sequencing data of a study of blood T cell repertoires in COVID-19. Study background: Sample material is recorded as cDNA or gDNA derived from T cells, B-cell-depleted T cells, or PBMCs.

V lost 4 bases and J lost 8, with 15 bases in between. In germline, CDR1 is GTSNPN, CDR2 SVGIG (reference sequence). The CDR3 contains 14 residues. Two consecutive negative NP/OP PCR tests, clearance, or resolved symptoms defined Cohort 3 recovery. Clones were sequenced by immunoSEQ multiplex PCR, and TCRdb holds only the in-frame ones, with some missing. Among roughly 250,000 clones, 88% were seen once, and the ten largest hold about 3%. The genes are TRBV30 and TRBJ1-6; D might be TRBD1 (6 bases). This TCR was recovered from a woman aged 45 to 65 who had recovered from COVID-19. Sequencing input: PBMCs or T cells enriched from blood (not recorded which). The CDR3 DNA reads as TGTGCCTGGAACAAGGACGGGGGGCATTCACCCCTCCACTTT. Amino acid sequence: CAWNKDGGHSPLHF. The variable domain in full, completed from reference TRBV30 and TRBJ1-6, reads SQTIHQWPATLVQPVGSPLSLECTVEGTSNPNLYWYRQAAGRGLQLLFYSVGIGQISSEVPQNLSASRPQDRQFILSSKKLLLSDSGFYLCAWNKDGGHSPLHFGNGTRLTVT.